Shown below are 23 T cell receptor beta chains from a single sample sequenced in a study of tumor-infiltrating lymphocytes in primary liver carcinoma (dated by TCRdb to the late 2010s). Total RNA and DNA were co-extracted from about 19-30 mg of bulk tissue with the AllPrep DNA/RNA mini kit, without cell sorting. Instrument on record: Illumina HiSeq 2500. A constant-region primer and ProtoScript II reverse transcriptase were used to reverse-transcribe TCRbeta-specific cDNA from approximately 550 ng total RNA. The TCRbeta libraries were prepared through three rounds of nested multiplex PCR following a slightly modified ARM-PCR procedure. Multiplex TRBV1-TRBV30 forward primers and a Cbeta reverse primer were used in the first two PCR rounds, each of which was run for approximately 9 cycles. TCRdb reprocessing: public reads trimmed at Q25 with fastp, clones called with MiXCR, in-frame beta chains kept. Every CDR3 protein is listed once, alongside the most common genes and DNA of its rows. The table for this sample lists fewer than 85,000 distinct CDR3 sequences; roughly 71% of them were counted only once. 26% of the sample comes from the top ten.

The specimen was tumor-adjacent normal liver tissue. These TCRs come from a man in his forties with primary liver carcinoma and hepatitis B virus infection.

For this clonotype: With a much larger clone just one base away, this may be a read error. Because it lacks the conserved phenylalanine or tryptophan at the end, this CDR3 is likely a read error. The chain has TRBV19 and TRBJ2-1; D is ambiguous. The germline V gene encodes CDR1 LNHDA and CDR2 SQIVND (reference sequence). Trimming took off 3 bases at V and 1 base at J, with 10 bases between the two ends. The CDR3 consists of 15 residues. CDR3 protein: CASSMGGVSYNEQFL. CDR3 coding DNA: TGTGCCAGTAGTATGGGTGGGGTTTCCTACAATGAGCAGTTCTTA.

To note about this clonotype: This may be a read error, as it is one base from a much larger clone. The chain couples TRBV28 to TRBJ2-1; 13 positions agree with TRBD2. CDR1 and CDR2 from the germline V gene are MDHEN and SYDVKM. This CDR3 has 17 amino acids. The ends lost 11 bases at V and 3 bases at J; junction bases unmatched: 13. In DNA form, the CDR3 reads TGTGCCTGCGTCGGGACTAGCGGGATGGATATCTACAATGAGCAGTTCTTC. It codes for CACVGTSGMDIYNEQFF.

Comment on this clonotype: A much larger clone sits a single nucleotide away, making a read error possible. The genes are TRBV28 and TRBJ1-2; D gene ambiguous. The V gene's germline CDR1 is MDHEN and CDR2 SYDVKM. The CDR3 extends over 13 amino acids. The CDR3 coding sequence is TGTGCCAGCAGTCTGACACCGAGGGATGGCTACATCTTC. Its protein product is CASSLTPRDGYIF.

About this clonotype: This clone may be a read error of a much larger clone one base away. This chain links TRBV5-1 with TRBJ2-2, with a possible D match to TRBD2 (6 bases). V lost 7 bases and J lost 6, with 10 bases in between. Germline-derived CDR1 and CDR2 are SGHRS and YFSETQ. CDR3 length: 12 amino acids. The chain's CDR3 is CASGRESGELFF. The CDR3, as DNA: TGCGCCAGCGGCCGGGAGTCCGGGGAGCTGTTTTTT. Combining the CDR3 with reference TRBV5-1 and TRBJ2-2 gives the whole variable domain KAGVTQTPRYLIKTRGQQVTLSCSPISGHRSVSWYQQTPGQGLQFLFEYFSETQRNKGNFPGRFSGRQFSNSRSEMNVSTLELGDSALYLCASGRESGELFFGEGSRLTVL.

The chain has TRBV6-6 and TRBJ1-5, with D hard to call. V dropped 2 bases and J dropped 3 bases, with 14 bases sitting between them. The CDR3 length is 16 residues. CDR1 MNHNY and CDR2 SVGAGI come from the germline V gene (reference sequence). Here the CDR3 reads CASSYRVEYINQPQHF. The CDR3 coding sequence is TGTGCCAGCAGTTACCGAGTAGAGTATATCAATCAGCCCCAGCATTTT.

V gene TRBV12-3 or TRBV12-4 combines with J gene TRBJ1-5, with unresolved D. The CDR3 runs 13 residues. The CDR3 sequence: CVGSLTRDQPQHF. CDR3 coding DNA: TGTGTCGGCAGTTTAACTCGGGATCAGCCCCAGCATTTT.

About this clonotype: The junction does not match germline at one end; this may be a read error. The CDR3 sequence: CATIREGLYGQYF. CDR3 coding DNA: TGTGCCACCATTAGGGAGGGCCTTTACGGGCAGTACTTC. V usage is TRBV11-2 and J usage is TRBJ2-7; 7 nucleotides line up with TRBD2. This CDR3 is built from 13 residues. Germline-derived CDR1 and CDR2 are SGHAT and FQNNGV.

This clonotype has a count of ten or more. Its ends do not fully match the called genes, so a read error is possible. The J gene is TRBJ2-7, the V gene TRBV15; D assignment may be TRBD1 or TRBD2 (6 bases each). CDR3 length: 13 amino acids. The germline CDR1 and CDR2 sequences are LNHNV and YYDKDF (reference sequence). CDR3 residues: CATSREAGGLHNF. The CDR3 nucleotides read TGTGCCACCAGCAGAGAAGCTGGGGGGCTCCATAACTTC.

Of note for this clonotype: This may come from a read error, since a much larger clone is one base off. CDR3 region: CASGLQGLEQYF. CDR3 nucleotide sequence: TGTGCCAGCGGACTACAGGGTTTAGAGCAGTACTTC. V gene TRBV28 combines with J gene TRBJ2-7; D possibly uses TRBD1 or TRBD2 (6 bases each). Trimming took off 8 bases at V and 7 bases at J, with 15 bases between the two ends. Germline V gene data show CDR1 as MDHEN and CDR2 as SYDVKM. The CDR3 runs 12 residues.

The CDR3 loop is CASSVRGQEDEQYF. CDR3 in DNA: TGTGCCAGCAGTGTAAGGGGGCAGGAAGACGAGCAGTACTTC. This chain links TRBV6-1 with TRBJ2-7, with 7 bases aligning to TRBD1. V shed 4 bases and J 5 bases; nucleotides not matched to a gene: 8. This CDR3 is 14 amino acids long. Germline values: CDR1 MNHNS, CDR2 SASEGT.

In this sample, this clonotype turned up many times. The chain joins TRBV5-1 to TRBJ2-2; TRBD2 matches 9 bases. The CDR3 contains 16 residues. V shed 0 bases, J shed 4 bases, and the junction held 4 bases outside the gene matches. The germline gives CDR1 SGHRS, CDR2 YFSETQ. The CDR3 is CASSLEVAGVTGELFF. The CDR3 DNA reads as TGCGCCAGCAGCTTGGAAGTAGCGGGAGTCACCGGGGAGCTGTTTTTT.

Comments on this clonotype: At one end, the junction sequence differs from germline, possibly due to a read error. The CDR3 bases are TGTGCCAGCAACTTAACCGGCGGAGCCTACGAGCAGTACTTC. Its translation is CASNLTGGAYEQYF. The gene calls are TRBV11-2 and TRBJ2-7; no clear D. CDR3 size: 14 residues. Germline CDR1 reads SGHAT; CDR2 reads FQNNGV.

The chain couples TRBV29-1 to TRBJ2-7; D remains unclear. Germline V gene lookup returns CDR1 SQVTM and CDR2 ANQGSEA. Trimming cost V 1 base and J 4 bases, with 8 bases left between them. The CDR3 runs 12 residues. The CDR3 nucleotides read TGCAGCGTTGAAGGAACCCGGTACGAGCAGTACTTC. Amino acids: CSVEGTRYEQYF.

About this clonotype: A much bigger clone sits one base away, suggesting this may be a read error. The chain uses TRBV4-1 and TRBJ2-4; D not certain. V lost 0 bases and J 3 bases, leaving 18 bases between the germline ends. Per the germline V gene, CDR1 is MGHRA and CDR2 is YSYEKL. The CDR3 loop spans 18 amino acids. The CDR3 nucleotides read TGCGCCAGCAGCCAAGAGGTCGGTAGGTGTGGGCTCAAAAACATTCAGTACTTC. This translates into CASSQEVGRCGLKNIQYF.

A note on this clonotype: No conserved phenylalanine or tryptophan is present at the end of the CDR3, so a read error is the likely explanation. V usage is TRBV10-3 and J usage is TRBJ2-2; 7 bases map to TRBD1. Germline CDR1 is ENHRY and CDR2 is SYGVKD. CDR3 length equals 16 residues. The CDR3 sequence: CAIMGTVGGNTGALFS. The CDR3 bases are TGTGCCATCATGGGGACAGTAGGTGGGAACACCGGGGCGCTGTTTTCT.

The chain couples TRBV28 to TRBJ2-7; 9 bases are a match to TRBD2. After removal of 3 bases from V and 0 bases from J, the junction contained 15 bases not matched to a gene. The length of the CDR3 is 19 residues. The germline V gene has CDR1 MDHEN and CDR2 SYDVKM. CDR3 nucleotides: TGTGCCAGCAGTTTTTACGGACTGGCGGGAGGGCGAGTCTCCTACGAGCAGTACTTC. It yields the protein CASSFYGLAGGRVSYEQYF.

The rearrangement joins TRBV11-2 to TRBJ2-7; D unresolved. The CDR3 is made up of 13 amino acids. CDR1 and CDR2 from the germline V gene are SGHAT and FQNNGV. V lost 7 bases, J lost 6 bases, and 16 bases lay in between. The CDR3 sequence is CASNGIGILEQYF. The CDR3 DNA reads TGTGCCAGCAACGGTATAGGAATCCTCGAGCAGTACTTC.

Of note for this clonotype: Compared with germline, one end of the junction differs, possibly owing to a read error. V gene TRBV6-6 combines with J gene TRBJ2-4; D might be TRBD1 (5 bases). CDR3 length equals 17 residues. CDR1 is MNHNY and CDR2 is SVGAGI in the germline V gene (reference sequence). CDR3 DNA: TGTGTCAGCAGTTACTCGACGTCAGGGATCGCCAAAAACATTCAATACTTT. Residues: CVSSYSTSGIAKNIQYF.

Regarding this clonotype: Since a much larger clone is just one base distant, this may be a read error. The CDR3 is CAWSTGYPDTHYF. The DNA for the CDR3 is TGTGCCTGGAGTACAGGGTACCCAGATACGCACTATTTT. V and J are TRBV30 and TRBJ2-3; the D gene is possibly TRBD1 (6 bases). The CDR3 is 13 amino acids. Germline V lookup: CDR1 GTSNPN, CDR2 SVGIG (reference sequence).

Points on this clonotype: This may come from a read error, since a much larger clone is one base off. The chain joins TRBV6-1 to TRBJ1-5; 7 nucleotides align to TRBD1. This CDR3 is built from 15 residues. Germline-derived CDR1 and CDR2 are MNHNS and SASEGT. The DNA for the CDR3 is TGTACCAGCAGTGAGGCGGGACAGCAAAATCAGCCCCAGCATTTT. Translated, it gives CTSSEAGQQNQPQHF.

This clonotype was seen many times. This rearrangement joins TRBV5-6 to TRBJ1-5, with TRBD1 matching over 7 bases. The CDR3 length is 16 residues. V trimming: 1 base; J trimming: 2 bases; junction bases outside the gene matches: 6. Germline V lookup: CDR1 SGHDT, CDR2 YYEEEE. The CDR3 sequence is CASSLLTGEGNQPQHF. Here the CDR3 DNA reads TGTGCCAGCAGCTTGCTTACAGGGGAAGGCAATCAGCCCCAGCATTTT. Full variable domain (remainder filled in from reference TRBV5-6 and TRBJ1-5): DAGVTQSPTHLIKTRGQQVTLRCSPKSGHDTVSWYQQALGQGPQFIFQYYEEEERQRGNFPDRFSGHQFPNYSSELNVNALLLGDSALYLCASSLLTGEGNQPQHFGDGTRLSIL.

This clonotype was counted at least ten times. The chain is built from TRBV5-1 and TRBJ2-3; D unclear. Germline-derived CDR1 and CDR2 are SGHRS and YFSETQ. Trimming pared 3 bases from V and 6 bases from J, leaving 11 bases between. This CDR3 is built from 13 residues. CDR3 protein: CASSSTDGDTQYF. Here the CDR3 DNA reads TGCGCCAGCAGCTCCACCGACGGGGATACGCAGTATTTT.

Remarks on this clonotype: A junction boundary mismatches the germline segment, possibly from a read error. The genes are TRBV29-1 and TRBJ2-7; D call uncertain. In germline, CDR1 is SQVTM, CDR2 ANQGSEA. The CDR3 is made up of 13 amino acids. The CDR3 loop is CSGSYGGSGERYF. CDR3 in DNA: TGCAGCGGTTCCTACGGCGGCTCTGGCGAGCGGTACTTC.